The 15 T cell receptor beta chains listed next were all sequenced from one sample in a study of T cells after yellow fever vaccination. TCRdb re-derived calls from the 5' RACE reads in MiXCR, one entry per CDR3 protein. Of hundreds of thousands of distinct CDR3 sequences listed, roughly 13% are singletons. This material consisted of PBMCs, taken on the day of the yellow fever booster vaccination. These receptors were taken from a man in his thirties or forties who received the YFV17D yellow fever vaccine.

This clonotype appeared many times. V gene TRBV19 combines with J gene TRBJ2-4; 9 bases fit TRBD2. Germline assignment: CDR1 LNHDA and CDR2 SQIVND (reference sequence). Trimming removed 8 bases from V and 0 bases from J; junction bases left unmatched: 5. This CDR3 region has 15 residues. CDR3 nucleotides: TGTGCCAGTTTGACTAGCGGACTAGCCAAAAACATTCAGTACTTC. It translates to CASLTSGLAKNIQYF.

V usage is TRBV7-2 and J usage is TRBJ2-7; D not resolved. Trimming took 10 bases from V and 3 from J, leaving 16 bases between them. CDR1 and CDR2 from the germline V gene are SGHTA and FQGNSA. This CDR3 is built from 13 residues. This CDR3 is CATDPGPGYEQYF. The CDR3 bases are TGTGCCACCGACCCGGGTCCGGGCTACGAGCAGTACTTC.

The gene calls are TRBV29-1 and TRBJ2-5; 10 bases align to TRBD2. The germline gives CDR1 SQVTM, CDR2 ANQGSEA. With 3 bases clipped from V and 4 bases from J, the junction kept 5 bases outside the gene matches. This CDR3 contains 14 residues. Here the CDR3 reads CSVEASGRGETQYF. DNA of the CDR3: TGCAGCGTTGAGGCTAGCGGGAGAGGAGAGACCCAGTACTTC.

The gene calls are TRBV5-1 and TRBJ1-1, with TRBD1 as a possible D gene (6 bases). V shed 0 bases and J shed 6 bases, with 12 bases lying between them. This CDR3 comprises 14 residues. Germline-derived CDR1 and CDR2 are SGHRS and YFSETQ. The CDR3 DNA reads as TGCGCCAGCAGCTTGGCAACAGGGTTCTCTGAAGCTTTCTTT. It yields the protein CASSLATGFSEAFF.

This clonotype was found a few times. The chain uses TRBV5-1 and TRBJ2-7; 11 nucleotides match TRBD2. Trimming took 4 bases from V and 5 from J; bases not matched to a gene: 5. Germline-derived CDR1 and CDR2 are SGHRS and YFSETQ. This CDR3 has 14 residues. Written as DNA, the CDR3 is TGCGCCAGCAGCCTTAGCGGGAGGGGCGACGAGCAGTACTTC. It is translated as CASSLSGRGDEQYF.

This clonotype has only a few counts. The CDR3 DNA sequence: TGTGCCAGCAGCCGACAAGGACTAGCGGGAGGCCTATCTTACAATGAGCAGTTCTTC. This encodes CASSRQGLAGGLSYNEQFF. The rearrangement uses TRBV11-2 and TRBJ2-1; 14 nucleotides align to TRBD2. Per germline, CDR1 SGHAT and CDR2 FQNNGV. The CDR3 has 19 residues. The V and J ends lost 5 bases and 4 bases, in that order; junction bases with no gene match: 13.

This clonotype turned up a few times. This rearrangement joins TRBV14 to TRBJ2-7; no clear D gene. CDR3 length: 15 residues. CDR1 is SGHDN, CDR2 FVKESK, per germline. V gave up 0 bases and J gave up 9 bases, with 18 bases separating them. The CDR3 here is CASSQERLPGTRQYF. In DNA form, the CDR3 reads TGTGCCAGCAGCCAAGAGCGGCTCCCGGGCACGAGGCAGTACTTC.

This clonotype appeared a few times. The chain recombines TRBV12-3 or TRBV12-4 with TRBJ2-7; a weak D match, TRBD2 (5 bases). Between the trimmed V and J ends, which lost 5 bases and 2 bases, there was a span of 16 bases. The CDR3 has 15 residues. DNA for the CDR3: TGTGCCAGCAGTATCGCAGCGGAAACAGCCTACGAGCAGTACTTC. Its translation: CASSIAAETAYEQYF.

Only a few counts were recorded for this clonotype. This rearrangement joins TRBV11-1 to TRBJ2-5; D may be TRBD1 (6 bases). This CDR3 is 19 amino acids long. Trimming pared 3 bases from V and 5 bases from J, leaving 28 bases between. Germline V lookup: CDR1 SGHAT, CDR2 FQDESV (reference sequence). The CDR3 nucleotides read TGTGCCAGCAGCTTTCTCTTGACGAATCTACAGGGTCGAGGCGAGACCCAGTACTTC. Its translation is CASSFLLTNLQGRGETQYF. The full variable domain, in which reference TRBV11-1 and TRBJ2-5 provide the parts outside the CDR3, is EAEVAQSPRYKITEKSQAVAFWCDPISGHATLYWYRQILGQGPELLVQFQDESVVDDSQLPKDRFSAERLKGVDSTLKIQPAELGDSAMYLCASSFLLTNLQGRGETQYFGPGTRLLVL.

The chain combines TRBV19 with TRBJ2-7; the D gene is possibly TRBD2 (6 bases). This CDR3 comprises 14 residues. The V end was cut by 5 bases, the J end by 7 bases, with 18 bases between. Germline lookup yields CDR1 LNHDA and CDR2 SQIVND (reference sequence). CDR3: CASSYSPVAGEQYF. The CDR3 region has the DNA TGTGCCAGTAGTTACTCTCCCGTGGCGGGGGAGCAGTACTTC.

This clonotype occurred a few times. This chain uses TRBV12-3 or TRBV12-4 with TRBJ1-1, with D possibly TRBD1 on 6 matching bases. This CDR3 comprises 14 residues. V lost 5 bases, J lost 11 bases, and 21 bases lay in between. CDR3 DNA sequence: TGTGCCAGCAGTCTCCCTACAGGGCTTATAGAGGCTTTCTTT. Its protein is CASSLPTGLIEAFF.

This rearrangement joins TRBV15 to TRBJ2-6; D is uncertain. CDR1 and CDR2 from the germline V gene are LNHNV and YYDKDF (reference sequence). The CDR3 contains 13 residues. The V end lost 5 bases, the J end lost 1 base, and 3 bases lay between the germline ends. The CDR3 sequence: CATSASGANVLTF. The DNA of the CDR3 is TGTGCCACCAGCGCTTCTGGGGCCAACGTCCTGACTTTC. Complete variable domain (other parts from reference TRBV15 and TRBJ2-6): DAMVIQNPRYQVTQFGKPVTLSCSQTLNHNVMYWYQQKSSQAPKLLFHYYDKDFNNEADTPDNFQSRRPNTSFCFLDIRSPGLGDTAMYLCATSASGANVLTFGAGSRLTVL.

This sequence joins TRBV6-1 and TRBJ2-1; D perhaps matches TRBD2 (5 bases). V lost 8 bases and J 3 bases, leaving 20 bases between the germline ends. CDR1 is MNHNS, CDR2 SASEGT, per germline. The CDR3 is made up of 16 amino acids. This chain's CDR3 is CASRFRVGSVYNEQFF. As DNA, the CDR3 is TGTGCCAGCCGATTCCGTGTAGGGAGCGTCTACAATGAGCAGTTCTTC.

This clonotype was detected only a few times. V is TRBV15 and J is TRBJ2-2; D is uncertain. The V gene lost 0 bases and the J gene lost 7 bases, with 3 bases spanning the gap. Germline V CDR1 and CDR2: LNHNV, YYDKDF (reference sequence). The length of the CDR3 is 12 residues. The CDR3 nucleotides read TGTGCCACCAGCAGAGACATCGGGGAGCTGTTTTTT. Its protein is CATSRDIGELFF.

There are a few counts of this clonotype. V is TRBV29-1 and J is TRBJ2-2; TRBD1 matches at 7 bases. V was clipped by 6 bases and J by 6 bases; unmatched bases: 13. This CDR3 comprises 15 residues. Germline CDR1 is SQVTM and CDR2 is ANQGSEA. CDR3 nucleotides: TGCAGCGTCCCGCGAGGGGGCGCCGGTTCCGGGGAGCTGTTTTTT. This translates into CSVPRGGAGSGELFF.